This T cell receptor (beta chain) was documented in a study of T cells in Graves' hyperthyroidism and ophthalmopathy (dated by TCRdb to the late 2010s). As for the study more broadly: Peripheral blood was collected at initial diagnosis, before any treatment. The 100 discovery patients were randomly split 7:3 into training and test sets. Thyroid tissue and blood T-cell repertoires from several Graves' hyperthyroidism patients were also compared in the study. An independent validation cohort of around 19 hyperthyroidism patients and roughly 16 patients who later progressed to ophthalmopathy tested prospective prediction of ophthalmopathy. To identify distinguishing TCR V-J signatures, a discovery cohort of 95 to 100 patients was used, comprising 40 to 45 with Graves' ophthalmopathy and approximately 58 with stable Graves' hyperthyroidism. According to the paper, TCR Vbeta CDR3 sequencing was carried out on 120 to 150 peripheral blood samples, which came from approximately 41 ophthalmopathy, roughly 75 hyperthyroidism and approximately 17 progressor patients. Once sampling was done, hyperthyroidism patients were given methimazole at a starting dose of 30 mg daily, whereas ophthalmopathy patients were given high-dose intravenous methylprednisolone. The full study reports these points: A model built on a 13 V-J signature distinguished ophthalmopathy from stable hyperthyroidism, reaching 87.88% sensitivity and about 81% specificity in cross-validation and 80%/75% in testing. No statistical method was used to fix the sample size in advance, and group allocation was not hidden from the investigators. Most expanded thyroid clonotypes (frequency above 0.001) were also detected in blood, suggesting blood repertoires may reflect thyroid immune responses. In validation, progression to ophthalmopathy was predicted by the model with 65% to 71% sensitivity and 72% to 85% specificity, a median of roughly 6 months before onset.

V is clipped by 3 bases and J by 6 bases, and the sequence between their germline boundaries is 9 bases long. Reading the germline V gene (reference sequence) gives CDR1 LGHDT and CDR2 YNNKEL. The CDR3, from cysteine to phenylalanine, totals 14 residues. The DNA shown is the 42-base CDR3, in frame from base 1. As for this clonotype: It has no known antigen specificity. The record has no base qualities; no much larger clone is one base away.

Ophthalmopathy patients had moderately to severely active disease, with a Clinical Activity Score of 3 or more, a NOSPECS grade of 4 or more, and a disease duration of less than 3 months. Patients with uncontrolled infections, other autoimmune diseases, pregnancy or lactation were excluded. Diagnoses relied on clinical symptoms, serum thyroxine and TRAb, thyroid ultrasound and orbital computed tomography. Ficoll-Paque density gradient centrifugation was used to isolate PBMCs from approximately 11 ml of fresh peripheral blood. Total RNA was extracted with Trizol reagent, and quality was checked on an Agilent 2100 Bioanalyzer. The TCR beta CDR3 regions were amplified from RNA transcripts. For the first round of RT-PCR on the TCR CDR3, the HTBI primer set was used together with the Qiagen OneStep RT-PCR kit. Libraries were constructed in a second round of multiplex PCR, after which size selection and purification were performed. Libraries were sequenced paired-end with 100 bp reads on an Illumina HiSeq2000. In the paper's pipeline: SOAPnuke was used to process the raw data, throwing out any read that contained adapters or uncalled bases, had a mean Phred below 15, or lacked an exact constant-primer or identifier match. High-quality paired reads were merged using COPE v1.2.5, and each unique nucleotide sequence was defined as a clonotype. MiTCR v1.1 was used to align the clonotypes against IMGT TRBV, TRBD and TRBJ reference segments. The analysis was restricted to V-J combinations with a frequency above 0.0001, which together covered 99% to 99.2% of the repertoires. A TCS score was defined as the ratio between F50 (clonal expansion) and ExV (chaos), using BLOSUM62-based TCRdist between CDR3 peptides within each V-J. Welch's t-statistics and random forest reduced around 520 V-J features to roughly 13, which were used in a naive Bayes classifier (R e1071). The public reads were reprocessed in TCRdb via fastp at Q25 and MiXCR, keeping in-frame beta chains. Duplicate CDR3 protein sequences are folded into a single record with the most common DNA and genes. The authors' filters were not applied to this entry. For this sample there are about 380,000 distinct CDR3 sequences; roughly 20% appear just once. The top ten clones comprise roughly two fifths of the sample.

The chain is assembled from TRBV3-1 and TRBJ1-6, with the identity of the D gene unclear. Sequenced: blood. The sequence derives from a man aged 18-30 years with Graves' ophthalmopathy. The CDR3 here reads CASSQGRPNSPLHF. The sequenced DNA is TGTGCCAGCAGCCAGGGGAGACCTAATTCACCCCTCCACTTT.